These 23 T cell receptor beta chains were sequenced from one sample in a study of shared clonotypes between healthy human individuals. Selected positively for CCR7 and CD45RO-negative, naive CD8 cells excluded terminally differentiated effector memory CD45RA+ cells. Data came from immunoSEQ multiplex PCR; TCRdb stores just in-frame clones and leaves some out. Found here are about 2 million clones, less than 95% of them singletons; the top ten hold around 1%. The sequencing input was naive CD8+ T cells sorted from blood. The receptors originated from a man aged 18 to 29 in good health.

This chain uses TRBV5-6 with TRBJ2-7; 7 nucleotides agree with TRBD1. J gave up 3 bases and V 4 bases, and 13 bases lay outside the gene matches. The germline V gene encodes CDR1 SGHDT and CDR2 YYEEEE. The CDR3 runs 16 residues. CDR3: CASSHRTGTALYEQYF. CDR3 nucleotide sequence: TGTGCCAGCAGCCACCGGACCGGGACAGCGCTCTACGAGCAGTACTTC.

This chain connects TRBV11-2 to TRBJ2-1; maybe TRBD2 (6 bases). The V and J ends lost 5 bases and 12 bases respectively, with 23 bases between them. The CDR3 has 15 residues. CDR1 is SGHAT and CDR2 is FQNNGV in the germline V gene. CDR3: CASSPDPLALEWQFF. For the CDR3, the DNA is TGTGCCAGCAGCCCAGACCCACTAGCCCTTGAGTGGCAGTTCTTC.

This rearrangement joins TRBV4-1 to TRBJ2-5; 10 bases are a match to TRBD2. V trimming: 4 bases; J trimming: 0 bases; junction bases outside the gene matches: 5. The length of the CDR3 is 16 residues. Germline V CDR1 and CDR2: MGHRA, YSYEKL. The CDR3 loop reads CASSPKLAGYQETQYF. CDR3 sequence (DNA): TGCGCCAGCAGCCCCAAACTAGCGGGGTACCAAGAGACCCAGTACTTC.

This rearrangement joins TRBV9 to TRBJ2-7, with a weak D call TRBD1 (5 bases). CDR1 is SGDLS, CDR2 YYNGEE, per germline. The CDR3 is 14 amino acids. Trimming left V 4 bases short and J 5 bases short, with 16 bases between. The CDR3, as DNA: TGTGCCAGCAGCCCAGAGAAAGGGGCTAACGAGCAGTACTTC. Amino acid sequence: CASSPEKGANEQYF.

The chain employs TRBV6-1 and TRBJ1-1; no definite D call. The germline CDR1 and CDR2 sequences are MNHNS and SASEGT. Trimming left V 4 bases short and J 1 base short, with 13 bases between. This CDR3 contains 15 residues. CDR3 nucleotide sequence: TGTGCCAGCAGTGCCCAGGTTCCCGGGAACACTGAAGCTTTCTTT. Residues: CASSAQVPGNTEAFF.

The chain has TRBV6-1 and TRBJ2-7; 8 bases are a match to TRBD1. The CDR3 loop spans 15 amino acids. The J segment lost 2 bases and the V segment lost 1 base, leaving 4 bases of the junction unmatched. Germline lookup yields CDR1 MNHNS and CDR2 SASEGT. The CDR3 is CASSEGTGTPYEQYF. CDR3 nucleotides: TGTGCCAGCAGTGAAGGGACAGGGACCCCCTACGAGCAGTACTTC.

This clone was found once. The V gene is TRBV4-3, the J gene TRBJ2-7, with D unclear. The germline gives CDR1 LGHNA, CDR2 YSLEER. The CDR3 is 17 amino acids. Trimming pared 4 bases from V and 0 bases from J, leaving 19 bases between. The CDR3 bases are TGCGCCAGCAGCCCTAACGCAGTAGCCCTTCCCTCCTACGAGCAGTACTTC. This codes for CASSPNAVALPSYEQYF.

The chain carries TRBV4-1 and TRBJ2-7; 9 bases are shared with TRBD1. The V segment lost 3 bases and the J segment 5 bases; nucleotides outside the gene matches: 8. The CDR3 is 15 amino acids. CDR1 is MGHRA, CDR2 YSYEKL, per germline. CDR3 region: CASSQRTGERHEQYF. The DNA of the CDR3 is TGCGCCAGCAGCCAGAGGACAGGGGAACGCCACGAGCAGTACTTC.

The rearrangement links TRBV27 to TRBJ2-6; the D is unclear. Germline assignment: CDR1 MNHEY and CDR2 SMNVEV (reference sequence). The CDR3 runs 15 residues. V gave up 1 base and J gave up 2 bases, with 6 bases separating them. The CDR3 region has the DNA TGTGCCAGCAGTTTATATGGGGCTGGGGCCAACGTCCTGACTTTC. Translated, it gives CASSLYGAGANVLTF.

Here the CDR3 DNA reads TGTGCCAGCAGCTTCAGCGGGGGGGTACAGGCGGCCTACGAGCAGTACTTC. Its translation is CASSFSGGVQAAYEQYF. The rearrangement joins TRBV7-9 to TRBJ2-7, with 10 bases matching TRBD2. The CDR3 has 17 amino acids. The junction had 10 bases not matched to a gene; V was cut back by 3 bases and J by 2 bases. CDR1 and CDR2 (germline): SEHNR, FQNEAQ (reference sequence).

The CDR3 DNA follows: TGTGCCTGGAGTTGGGACAGCAGCACAGATACGCAGTATTTT. This encodes CAWSWDSSTDTQYF. The V gene is TRBV30, the J gene TRBJ2-3; 7 bases line up with TRBD1. Germline CDR1 GTSNPN, CDR2 SVGIG (reference sequence). The CDR3 sequence is 14 residues long. The V segment lost 2 bases and the J segment 0 bases; nucleotides outside the gene matches: 2.

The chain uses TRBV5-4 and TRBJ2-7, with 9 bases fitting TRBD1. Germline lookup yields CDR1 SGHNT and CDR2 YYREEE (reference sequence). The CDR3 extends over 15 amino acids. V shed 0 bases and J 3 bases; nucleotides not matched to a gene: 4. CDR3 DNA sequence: TGTGCCAGCAGCTTGGTGGGACAGGGCCTCTACGAGCAGTACTTC. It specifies CASSLVGQGLYEQYF.

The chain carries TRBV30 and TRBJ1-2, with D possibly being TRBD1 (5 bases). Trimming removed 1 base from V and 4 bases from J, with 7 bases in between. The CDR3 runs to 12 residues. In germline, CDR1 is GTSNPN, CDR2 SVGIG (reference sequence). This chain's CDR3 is CAWSGDLYGYTF. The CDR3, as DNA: TGTGCCTGGAGTGGGGACCTCTATGGCTACACCTTC.

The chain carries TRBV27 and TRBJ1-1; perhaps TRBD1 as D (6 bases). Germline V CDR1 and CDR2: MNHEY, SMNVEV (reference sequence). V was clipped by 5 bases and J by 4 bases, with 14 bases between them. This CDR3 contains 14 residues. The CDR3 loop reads CASSPGVSGTEAFF. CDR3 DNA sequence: TGTGCCAGCAGTCCAGGGGTGAGTGGCACTGAAGCTTTCTTT.

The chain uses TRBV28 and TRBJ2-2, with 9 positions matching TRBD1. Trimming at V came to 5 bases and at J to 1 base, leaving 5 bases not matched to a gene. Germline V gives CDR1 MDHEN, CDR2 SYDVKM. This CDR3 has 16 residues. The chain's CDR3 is CASSTTGGLNTGELFF. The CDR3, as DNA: TGTGCCAGCAGTACCACAGGGGGCCTGAACACCGGGGAGCTGTTTTTT. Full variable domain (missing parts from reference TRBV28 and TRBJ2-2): DVKVTQSSRYLVKRTGEKVFLECVQDMDHENMFWYRQDPGLGLRLIYFSYDVKMKEKGDIPEGYSVSREKKERFSLILESASTNQTSMYLCASSTTGGLNTGELFFGEGSRLTVL.

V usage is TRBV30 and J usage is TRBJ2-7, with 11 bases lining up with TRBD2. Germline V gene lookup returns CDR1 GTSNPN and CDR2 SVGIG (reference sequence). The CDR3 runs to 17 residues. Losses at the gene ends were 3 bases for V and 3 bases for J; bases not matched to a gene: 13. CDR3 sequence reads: CAWSALIWTSGHYEQYF. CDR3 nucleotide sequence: TGTGCCTGGAGCGCCTTAATTTGGACTAGCGGGCACTACGAGCAGTACTTC.

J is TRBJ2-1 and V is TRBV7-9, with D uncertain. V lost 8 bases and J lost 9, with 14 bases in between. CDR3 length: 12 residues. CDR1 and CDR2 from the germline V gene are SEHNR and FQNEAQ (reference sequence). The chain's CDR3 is CASGPLSSEQFF. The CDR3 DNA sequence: TGTGCCAGCGGCCCTCTCAGCAGTGAGCAGTTCTTC.

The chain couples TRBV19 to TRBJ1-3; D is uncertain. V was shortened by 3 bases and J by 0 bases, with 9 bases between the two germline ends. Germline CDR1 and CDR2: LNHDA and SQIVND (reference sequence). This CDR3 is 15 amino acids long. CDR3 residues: CASSITVASGNTIYF. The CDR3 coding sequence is TGTGCCAGTAGTATCACAGTTGCCTCTGGAAACACCATATATTTT.

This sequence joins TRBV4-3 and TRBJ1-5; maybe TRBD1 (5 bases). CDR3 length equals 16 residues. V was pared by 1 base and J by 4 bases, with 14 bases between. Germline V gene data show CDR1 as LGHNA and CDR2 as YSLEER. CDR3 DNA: TGCGCCAGCAGCCAAGTACGGGGGGTTGGAAATCAGCCCCAGCATTTT. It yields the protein CASSQVRGVGNQPQHF.

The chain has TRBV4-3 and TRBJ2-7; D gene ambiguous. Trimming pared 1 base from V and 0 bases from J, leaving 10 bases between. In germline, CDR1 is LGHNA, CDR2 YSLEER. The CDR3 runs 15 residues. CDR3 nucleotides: TGCGCCAGCAGCCAAGTATACCTAAGCTCCTACGAGCAGTACTTC. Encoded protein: CASSQVYLSSYEQYF.

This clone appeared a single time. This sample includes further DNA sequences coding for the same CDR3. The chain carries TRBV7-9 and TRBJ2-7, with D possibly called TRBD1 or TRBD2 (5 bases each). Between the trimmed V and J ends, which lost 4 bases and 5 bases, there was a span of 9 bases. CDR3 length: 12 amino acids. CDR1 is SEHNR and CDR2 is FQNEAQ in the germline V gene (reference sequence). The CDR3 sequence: CASSSRGDEQYF. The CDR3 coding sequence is TGTGCCAGCAGCTCCCGAGGGGACGAGCAGTACTTC.

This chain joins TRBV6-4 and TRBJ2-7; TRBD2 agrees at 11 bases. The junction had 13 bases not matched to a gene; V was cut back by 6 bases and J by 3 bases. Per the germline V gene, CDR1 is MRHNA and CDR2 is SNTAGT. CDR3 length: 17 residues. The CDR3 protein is CASRRASGRPAHYEQYF. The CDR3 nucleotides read TGTGCCAGCAGGCGGGCTAGCGGGAGGCCAGCTCACTACGAGCAGTACTTC.

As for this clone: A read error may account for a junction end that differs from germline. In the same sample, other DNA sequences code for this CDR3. This CDR3 reads CASSVGLANTGELFF. The CDR3 DNA reads as TGTGCCAGCAGCGTAGGACTAGCGAATACCGGGGAGCTGTTTTTT. J is TRBJ2-2 and V is TRBV9; 8 bases agree with TRBD2. The germline gives CDR1 SGDLS, CDR2 YYNGEE. This CDR3 is built from 15 residues.